This entry is about one T cell receptor beta chain. The data derive from a study of blood T cell repertoires in COVID-19. About the research overall: Samples of COVID-19 (acute and convalescent) were obtained from the United States, Italy and Spain. PBMCs, B-cell-depleted T cells, or T cells were the source of the cDNA or gDNA that made up the material.

Per the study methods: It was from reference gene primer amplification that nucleated cell counts were estimated. Profiling relied on immunoSEQ multiplex PCR, and the TCRdb table lists in-frame clones only, not all of them. V and J calls and clone size are as listed in that table; D and trimming were resolved from the DNA. Here the sample spans 220,000 or so clones, around 89% being singletons. Recruitment covered over 20 US areas and drew participants whose ages spanned roughly 18 to 100 years. The CDR3 extends over 17 amino acids. Unmatched junction bases numbered 11, after V lost 0 bases and J lost 6 bases. The germline V gene encodes CDR1 MGHDK and CDR2 SYGVNS.

This rearrangement joins TRBV25-1 to TRBJ2-1; 7 bases are shared with TRBD1. The sequence derives from a man aged 45-65 years who had been exposed to COVID-19. Sequenced material: PBMCs or T cells enriched from blood (not recorded which). The CDR3 nucleotides read TGTGCCAGCAGTGAATATTTAACAGGGGAAGGTTTCAATGAGCAGTTCTTC. Translation: CASSEYLTGEGFNEQFF.